The 23 T cell receptor beta chains in this list originate from one sample, sequenced in a study of read filtering for tumor transcriptome and immune sequencing (dated by TCRdb to 2020 to 2021). Sequencing was performed on an Illumina HiSeq 4000. TCR libraries were constructed from roughly 360 ng RNA using the Immunoverse kit, and molecular barcoded adaptors covering alpha/delta and beta/gamma chains were employed. TCRdb took the public reads, trimmed them with fastp at Q25, ran MiXCR for clone calling and kept in-frame beta chains. Each record represents a unique CDR3 protein, reported with the most common genes and DNA among its rows. Across this sample there are about 58,000 distinct CDR3 sequences, with roughly 12% seen only once. The top ten constitute roughly 17% of the sample. Material for sequencing was a population of CD138-negative cells sorted from bone marrow. The sample's cell subset or site label, decoded: bone marrow mononuclear cells depleted of CD138+ plasma/myeloma cells by negative magnetic selection. These receptor sequences come from a donor aged 40 or over with multiple myeloma.

This clonotype was found many times. The chain recombines TRBV20-1 with TRBJ2-4, with TRBD1 matching 7 bases. Per germline, CDR1 DFQATT and CDR2 SNEGSKA (reference sequence). The CDR3 extends over 16 amino acids. The V gene end was trimmed by 0 bases and the J gene end by 1 base; junction bases not matched to a gene: 6. The CDR3 here is CSARDQGDGAKNIQYF. The CDR3 DNA is TGCAGTGCTAGAGATCAGGGGGACGGGGCCAAAAACATTCAGTACTTC.

This clonotype was seen at least ten times. The rearrangement links TRBV18 to TRBJ2-7; perhaps TRBD1 as D (5 bases). V was clipped by 1 base and J by 4 bases, with 17 bases between them. The CDR3 covers 16 residues. CDR1 is KGHSH and CDR2 is LQKENI in the germline V gene. CDR3: CASSPRSGPSGYEQYF. The CDR3 DNA sequence: TGTGCCAGCTCACCACGATCCGGCCCTTCAGGGTACGAGCAGTACTTC. Filled out from reference TRBV18 and TRBJ2-7, the complete variable domain reads NAGVMQNPRHLVRRRGQEARLRCSPMKGHSHVYWYRQLPEEGLKFMVYLQKENIIDESGMPKERFSAEFPKEGPSILRIQQVVRGDSAAYFCASSPRSGPSGYEQYFGPGTRLTVT.

This clonotype was seen many times. J is TRBJ1-1 and V is TRBV6-1, with 9 nucleotides matching TRBD1. CDR1 MNHNS and CDR2 SASEGT come from the germline V gene. This CDR3 contains 15 residues. The J segment lost 4 bases and the V segment lost 5 bases, leaving 8 bases of the junction unmatched. The CDR3 loop is CASSRQGVVGTEAFF. The CDR3 bases are TGTGCCAGCAGTCGACAGGGGGTAGTTGGCACTGAAGCTTTCTTT.

Concerning this clonotype: A much larger clone is a single base away; this may be a read error. The J gene is TRBJ2-7, the V gene TRBV7-9, with TRBD1 matching 7 bases. This CDR3 is built from 14 residues. Germline-derived CDR1 and CDR2 are SEHNR and FQNEAQ (reference sequence). The CDR3 nucleotides read TGTGCCAACAGCTTCGCCGGACAGGTTGGTGAGCAGTACTTC. Translated, it gives CANSFAGQVGEQYF.

As for this clonotype: It may be a read error: a sequence one base away is much more abundant. The rearrangement uses TRBV3-1 and TRBJ2-7; D remains unclear. Germline CDR1 reads LGHDT; CDR2 reads YNNKEL (reference sequence). This CDR3 has 15 residues. The CDR3 DNA sequence: TGTGCCAGCAGCCAAGCCACCTCGGCCACCTACGAGCAGAACTTC. It specifies CASSQATSATYEQNF.

V usage is TRBV9 and J usage is TRBJ2-1; 8 bases fit TRBD2. The CDR3 contains 16 residues. After removal of 0 bases from V and 3 bases from J, the junction contained 5 bases not matched to a gene. Germline V gene sequence: CDR1 SGDLS, CDR2 YYNGEE. This CDR3 is CASSVAVAGYYNEQFF. CDR3 DNA: TGTGCCAGCAGCGTAGCTGTAGCGGGGTACTACAATGAGCAGTTCTTC.

The chain couples TRBV5-1 to TRBJ2-5; no clear D gene. V lost 5 bases and J lost 7, with 9 bases in between. The V gene's germline CDR1 is SGHRS and CDR2 YFSETQ. CDR3 length equals 11 residues. This CDR3 reads CASRRLGTQYF. Here the CDR3 DNA reads TGCGCCAGCAGGCGGCTGGGGACCCAGTACTTC.

This clonotype was observed many times. This chain uses TRBV9 with TRBJ2-5, with 9 bases fitting TRBD1. The CDR3 covers 15 residues. Trimming removed 7 bases from V and 2 bases from J; junction bases left unmatched: 9. Germline CDR1 and CDR2: SGDLS and YYNGEE. In nucleotides, the CDR3 is TGTGCCAGCGCCCGGGCGGACAGGGGTCAAGAGACCCAGTACTTC. Translating gives CASARADRGQETQYF.

This clonotype was observed a few times. The chain carries TRBV24-1 and TRBJ1-4, with D uncertain. Germline CDR1 reads KGHDR; CDR2 reads SFDVKD. Between the trimmed V and J ends, which lost 8 bases and 0 bases, there was a span of 18 bases. The CDR3 consists of 17 residues. In DNA form, the CDR3 reads TGTGCCACCACCCGACGGGAAGAACTAACAACTAATGAAAAACTGTTTTTT. This codes for CATTRREELTTNEKLFF.

Comments on this clonotype: This may arise from a read error, as a much more abundant clone is one base away. The chain has TRBV5-1 and TRBJ2-1; tentatively, D is TRBD1 or TRBD2 (6 bases each). CDR1 and CDR2 from the germline V gene are SGHRS and YFSETQ. CDR3 size: 16 residues. The CDR3 loop reads CASSSSGGHSYNGQFF. The CDR3 DNA reads TGCGCCAGCAGCTCCTCCGGGGGCCACTCCTACAATGGGCAGTTCTTC.

This clonotype was detected only a few times. This may stem from a read error, because a much larger clone lies one nucleotide away. The chain employs TRBV7-2 and TRBJ1-5; D is perhaps TRBD1 (6 bases). Trimming took 3 bases from V and 9 from J, leaving 21 bases between them. CDR1 SGHTA and CDR2 FQGNSA come from the germline V gene. The CDR3 contains 16 residues. The chain's CDR3 is CASSFSVRGTGTPQHF. The CDR3 DNA sequence: TGTGCCAGCAGCTTTTCCGTCAGGGGTACGGGTACGCCCCAGCATTTT.

The table lists this clonotype with many counts. This chain uses TRBV20-1 with TRBJ2-1; D remains ambiguous. Germline CDR1 and CDR2: DFQATT and SNEGSKA (reference sequence). The CDR3 runs to 13 residues. Trimming removed 3 bases from V and 4 bases from J, with 10 bases in between. CDR3 region: CSARDRTYNEQFF. CDR3 nucleotides: TGCAGTGCTAGGGACCGAACTTACAATGAGCAGTTCTTC.

This clonotype was found many times. CDR3: CASSLAGRKETQYF. The CDR3, as DNA: TGTGCCAGCAGCTTAGCGGGGCGTAAAGAGACCCAGTACTTC. The V gene is TRBV7-2, the J gene TRBJ2-5, with TRBD1 as a possible D gene (5 bases). V was shortened by 0 bases and J by 3 bases, with 8 bases between the two germline ends. The CDR3 is made up of 14 amino acids. The germline V gene has CDR1 SGHTA and CDR2 FQGNSA.

The table lists this clonotype with many counts. This chain connects TRBV6-6 to TRBJ1-1; D ambiguous. CDR3 length: 13 amino acids. V lost 1 base and J lost 2, with 5 bases in between. The germline V gene encodes CDR1 MNHNY and CDR2 SVGAGI (reference sequence). In nucleotides, the CDR3 is TGTGCCAGCAGTTACTTGGGAAACACTGAAGCTTTCTTT. Its protein product is CASSYLGNTEAFF.

This clonotype was counted between two and nine times. A much larger clone is a single base away; this may be a read error. The rearrangement uses TRBV2 and TRBJ1-4, with D unresolved. This CDR3 contains 15 residues. CDR1 is SNHLY, CDR2 FYNNEI, per germline. Trimming shortened V by 8 bases and J by 5 bases, and 18 bases separated the two germline ends. The CDR3 DNA reads TGTGCCAGCGCCAACCGGCAACTGTGGAATGAAAAACTGTTTTTT. It encodes CASANRQLWNEKLFF.

This clonotype appeared many times. J is TRBJ2-3 and V is TRBV5-1; 11 bases agree with TRBD2. The CDR3 loop spans 15 amino acids. After removal of 2 bases from V and 5 bases from J, the junction contained 4 bases not matched to a gene. Per the germline V gene, CDR1 is SGHRS and CDR2 is YFSETQ. The CDR3 reads CASSFSGTSGDTQYF. The CDR3 coding sequence is TGCGCCAGCAGCTTCTCCGGGACTAGCGGAGATACGCAGTATTTT. The complete variable domain, with remaining parts taken from reference TRBV5-1 and TRBJ2-3, reads KAGVTQTPRYLIKTRGQQVTLSCSPISGHRSVSWYQQTPGQGLQFLFEYFSETQRNKGNFPGRFSGRQFSNSRSEMNVSTLELGDSALYLCASSFSGTSGDTQYFGPGTRLTVL.

By sample share, this clonotype is medium-sized. J is TRBJ2-5 and V is TRBV7-9, with D tentatively TRBD1 or TRBD2 (5 bases each). Germline-derived CDR1 and CDR2 are SEHNR and FQNEAQ (reference sequence). The V gene lost 8 bases and the J gene lost 2 bases, with 21 bases spanning the gap. The CDR3 spans 16 residues. The CDR3 spells CASQNRGHDRQETQYF. The DNA for the CDR3 is TGTGCCAGCCAAAACCGGGGCCACGATCGGCAAGAGACCCAGTACTTC.

The chain has TRBV13 and TRBJ2-7, with TRBD1 matching over 11 bases. The CDR3 length is 16 residues. CDR1 and CDR2 (germline): PRHDT, FYEKMQ (reference sequence). Trimming cost V 5 bases and J 0 bases; bases outside gene matches: 6. CDR3 DNA sequence: TGTGCCAGCAGCCTATACGGACAGGGGGCCTCCTACGAGCAGTACTTC. Amino acids: CASSLYGQGASYEQYF.

There are many counts of this clonotype. V gene TRBV14 combines with J gene TRBJ1-1; D uncertain. Trimming took off 8 bases at V and 5 bases at J, with 12 bases between the two ends. This CDR3 comprises 12 residues. Germline CDR1 is SGHDN and CDR2 is FVKESK. The CDR3 DNA sequence: TGTGCCAGCGCGGGCCGTTTAACTGAAGCTTTCTTT. Translated: CASAGRLTEAFF. The full variable domain, in which reference TRBV14 and TRBJ1-1 provide the parts outside the CDR3, is EAGVTQFPSHSVIEKGQTVTLRCDPISGHDNLYWYRRVMGKEIKFLLHFVKESKQDESGMPNNRFLAERTGGTYSTLKVQPAELEDSGVYFCASAGRLTEAFFGQGTRLTVV.

This clonotype has ten or more counts. The rearrangement uses TRBV11-2 and TRBJ2-1; tentative D call: TRBD2 (5 bases). Trimming shortened V by 1 base and J by 0 bases, and 7 bases separated the two germline ends. CDR3 size: 15 residues. Germline V gene sequence: CDR1 SGHAT, CDR2 FQNNGV. DNA of the CDR3: TGTGCCAGCAGCTTAGGAGGGAGCTCCTACAATGAGCAGTTCTTC. Translated, it gives CASSLGGSSYNEQFF.

The table lists this clonotype with many counts. V usage is TRBV6-5 and J usage is TRBJ2-3; D gene uncertain. CDR3 length: 15 residues. Germline V gives CDR1 MNHEY, CDR2 SVGAGI. With 0 bases removed from V and 0 bases from J, the gap between germline ends came to 7 bases. CDR3 coding DNA: TGTGCCAGCAGTTACTCACAGCCTAGCACAGATACGCAGTATTTT. As protein: CASSYSQPSTDTQYF.

This clonotype was found many times. V usage is TRBV5-6 and J usage is TRBJ1-5; D perhaps matches TRBD1 (6 bases). Germline V gene lookup returns CDR1 SGHDT and CDR2 YYEEEE. The CDR3 is made up of 14 amino acids. V dropped 5 bases and J dropped 1 base, with 10 bases sitting between them. The CDR3 protein is CASRLRGSNQPQHF. CDR3 coding DNA: TGTGCCAGCAGACTGAGGGGGAGCAATCAGCCCCAGCATTTT.

This clonotype was recorded many times. The chain employs TRBV11-2 and TRBJ1-2; unclear D gene. The ends were cut back, 3 bases at V and 4 bases at J, with 12 bases in the middle. Germline lookup yields CDR1 SGHAT and CDR2 FQNNGV. This CDR3 is 14 amino acids long. The CDR3 region is CASSLGRRAYGYTF. The CDR3 DNA is TGTGCCAGCAGCTTGGGGAGACGAGCCTATGGCTACACCTTC. Together with reference TRBV11-2 and TRBJ1-2, the CDR3 gives the full variable domain: EAGVAQSPRYKIIEKRQSVAFWCNPISGHATLYWYQQILGQGPKLLIQFQNNGVVDDSQLPKDRFSAERLKGVDSTLKIQPAKLEDSAVYLCASSLGRRAYGYTFGSGTRLTVV.